Listed here are 14 T cell receptor beta chains from one sample, sequenced in a study of cytomegalovirus exposure and HLA in healthy donors. Vbeta (60) and Jbeta (13) primers were used in the PCR. This table comes from immunoSEQ multiplex PCR, and its TCRdb copy is limited to in-frame clones, with some not included. In the table there are 100,000 to 140,000 clones, more than 65% of which are singletons. Sequenced input: PBMCs. These receptors all stem from a man between 25 and 39 years old in good health and CMV-seronegative.

In DNA form, the CDR3 reads TGTGCCAGCAGCTTAGAACAGGGTGGCTTTAGCGAGCAGTACTTC. Encoded protein: CASSLEQGGFSEQYF. This sequence joins TRBV7-9 and TRBJ2-7, with TRBD1 as a possible D gene (6 bases). V was pared by 1 base and J by 6 bases, with 16 bases between. CDR3 length: 15 residues. Germline V gene data show CDR1 as SEHNR and CDR2 as FQNEAQ (reference sequence).

The V gene is TRBV27, the J gene TRBJ2-5; the D is unclear. Germline V gives CDR1 MNHEY, CDR2 SMNVEV (reference sequence). This CDR3 has 13 amino acids. V lost 11 bases and J 1 base, leaving 14 bases between the germline ends. In nucleotides, the CDR3 is TGTGCCCCTGAGCAGCGAATCCAAGAGACCCAGTACTTC. This translates into CAPEQRIQETQYF.

Within the sample, this clone is medium-sized (0.01 to 0.1%). The rearrangement uses TRBV6-5 and TRBJ2-5, with 7 bases aligning to TRBD1. Unmatched junction bases numbered 9, after V lost 6 bases and J lost 5 bases. The CDR3 spans 14 residues. CDR1 is MNHEY, CDR2 SVGAGI, per germline. CDR3 DNA sequence: TGTGCCAGCAGCCCCCGACAGGGCCGGGAGACCCAGTACTTC. Amino acid sequence: CASSPRQGRETQYF.

The chain uses TRBV6-4 and TRBJ2-1; 10 bases agree with TRBD2. V lost 4 bases and J lost 10; bases outside the gene matches: 16. This CDR3 is 17 amino acids long. Germline CDR1 MRHNA, CDR2 SNTAGT. The CDR3 DNA follows: TGTGCCAGCAGTGCCCAAAGCGGAGCGGGGGGGGAAGTCGAGCAGTTCTTC. Its protein is CASSAQSGAGGEVEQFF.

The chain combines TRBV9 with TRBJ1-3, with a weak D call TRBD1 (5 bases). V lost 0 bases, J lost 4 bases, and 11 bases lay in between. Germline assignment: CDR1 SGDLS and CDR2 YYNGEE. This CDR3 spans 15 amino acids. The CDR3 reads CASSVGSGTGNTIYF. In nucleotides, the CDR3 is TGTGCCAGCAGCGTAGGGAGCGGGACCGGAAACACCATATATTTT. Using reference TRBV9 and TRBJ1-3 for the parts outside the CDR3, the full variable domain is DSGVTQTPKHLITATGQRVTLRCSPRSGDLSVYWYQQSLDQGLQFLIQYYNGEERAKGNILERFSAQQFPDLHSELNLSSLELGDSALYFCASSVGSGTGNTIYFGEGSWLTVV.

This chain joins TRBV6-1 and TRBJ2-7; 7 bases align to TRBD1. Germline CDR1 is MNHNS and CDR2 is SASEGT. With 6 bases clipped from V and 2 bases from J, the junction kept 7 bases outside the gene matches. The CDR3 covers 14 residues. CDR3 amino acids: CASRGRDSPYEQYF. DNA for the CDR3: TGTGCCAGCAGAGGCCGGGACAGCCCCTACGAGCAGTACTTC.

The chain employs TRBV7-9 and TRBJ1-4; the D gene is possibly TRBD1 (5 bases). The CDR3 sequence is 13 residues long. Trimming removed 10 bases from V and 5 bases from J, with 14 bases in between. Germline assignment: CDR1 SEHNR and CDR2 FQNEAQ (reference sequence). The CDR3 spells CANGGALNEKLFF. CDR3 coding DNA: TGTGCCAACGGAGGGGCCCTAAATGAAAAACTGTTTTTT.

The gene calls are TRBV28 and TRBJ2-1; TRBD1 matches at 10 bases. The germline V gene has CDR1 MDHEN and CDR2 SYDVKM. V was clipped by 6 bases and J by 8 bases; unmatched bases: 7. The length of the CDR3 is 14 residues. CDR3 loop: CASSLRQGADEQFF. CDR3 nucleotide sequence: TGTGCCAGCAGCCTAAGACAGGGGGCTGATGAGCAGTTCTTC.

The chain uses TRBV4-1 and TRBJ2-7, with D possibly matching TRBD2 (5 bases). V was clipped by 4 bases and J by 7 bases, with 14 bases between them. Looked up from germline, CDR1 is MGHRA and CDR2 is YSYEKL. The CDR3 has 13 amino acids. CDR3 region: CASSLGRSGEQYF. CDR3 DNA: TGCGCCAGCAGCCTAGGGAGATCGGGGGAGCAGTACTTC.

V usage is TRBV5-4 and J usage is TRBJ2-6; 9 bases are a match to TRBD2. The germline V gene has CDR1 SGHNT and CDR2 YYREEE (reference sequence). CDR3 length equals 19 residues. V dropped 5 bases and J dropped 0; count of bases not matched to a gene: 12. CDR3 residues: CASRTGTSSILSGANVLTF. CDR3 in DNA: TGTGCCAGCAGGACTGGGACTAGCTCCATTCTCTCTGGGGCCAACGTCCTGACTTTC.

The rearrangement links TRBV21-1 to TRBJ1-5. TRBV21-1 is termed a pseudogene. The CDR3 sequence is 21 residues long. The CDR3, as DNA: TGTGCCAGCAGCAATACCGAGGGGAATAACGGGGGATCCAGAAGCAATCAGCCCCAGCATTTT. It translates to CASSNTEGNNGGSRSNQPQHF.

The rearrangement uses TRBV7-8 and TRBJ2-7; 14 bases line up with TRBD2. V lost 5 bases and J lost 6; bases outside the gene matches: 3. This CDR3 region has 14 residues. The germline V gene encodes CDR1 SGHVS and CDR2 FQNEAQ. The CDR3 sequence is CASSIGLAGGEQYF. The CDR3 region has the DNA TGTGCCAGCAGCATAGGACTAGCGGGGGGCGAGCAGTACTTC.

About this clone: An end of the junction differs from the germline gene, which may be a read error. The V call is TRBV7-7, the J call TRBJ2-1; 12 nucleotides align to TRBD2. Germline V CDR1 and CDR2: SSHAT, FNYEAQ (reference sequence). CDR3 length: 21 amino acids. The CDR3 coding sequence is TGTGCTAGCAGCTTAGTGGCCGCTAGCGGGAGGGCTAGTCTCCGTTACAATGAGCAGTTCTTC. This translates into CASSLVAASGRASLRYNEQFF. Filled out from reference TRBV7-7 and TRBJ2-1, the complete variable domain reads GAGVSQSPRYKVTKRGQDVTLRCDPISSHATLYWYQQALGQGPEFLTYFNYEAQPDKSGLPSDRFSAERPEGSISTLTIQRTEQRDSAMYRCASSLVAASGRASLRYNEQFFGPGTRLTVL.

V usage is TRBV7-8 and J usage is TRBJ1-6, with D maybe TRBD1 (5 bases). CDR1 is SGHVS, CDR2 FQNEAQ, per germline. Trimming took off 1 base at V and 0 bases at J, with 16 bases between the two ends. This CDR3 has 19 amino acids. The CDR3 protein is CASSLVSGGFSSYNSPLHF. The CDR3 DNA reads as TGTGCCAGCAGCTTAGTGAGCGGGGGATTTAGCTCCTATAATTCACCCCTCCACTTT.